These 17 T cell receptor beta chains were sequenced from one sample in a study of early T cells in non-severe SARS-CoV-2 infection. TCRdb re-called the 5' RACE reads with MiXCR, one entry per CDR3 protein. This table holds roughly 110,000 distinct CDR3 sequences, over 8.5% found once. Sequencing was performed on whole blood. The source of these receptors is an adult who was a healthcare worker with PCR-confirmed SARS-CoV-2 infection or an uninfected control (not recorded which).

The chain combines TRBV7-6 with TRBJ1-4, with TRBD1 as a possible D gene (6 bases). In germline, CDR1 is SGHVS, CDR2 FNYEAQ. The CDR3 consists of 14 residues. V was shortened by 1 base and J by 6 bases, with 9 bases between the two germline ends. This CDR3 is CASSLGTVDEKLFF. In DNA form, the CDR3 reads TGTGCCAGCAGCTTAGGGACAGTCGATGAAAAACTGTTTTTT. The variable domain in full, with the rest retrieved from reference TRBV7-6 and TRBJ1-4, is GAGVSQSPRYKVTKRGQDVALRCDPISGHVSLYWYRQALGQGPEFLTYFNYEAQQDKSGLPNDRFSAERPEGSISTLTIQRTEQRDSAMYRCASSLGTVDEKLFFGSGTQLSVL.

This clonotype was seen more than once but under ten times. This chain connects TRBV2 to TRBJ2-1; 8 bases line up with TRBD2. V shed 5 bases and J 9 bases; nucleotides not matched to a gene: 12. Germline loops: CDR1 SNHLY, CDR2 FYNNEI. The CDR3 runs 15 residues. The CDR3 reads CASSLSRASGGEQFF. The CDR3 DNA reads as TGTGCCAGCAGTCTCTCACGGGCCAGCGGGGGTGAGCAGTTCTTC.

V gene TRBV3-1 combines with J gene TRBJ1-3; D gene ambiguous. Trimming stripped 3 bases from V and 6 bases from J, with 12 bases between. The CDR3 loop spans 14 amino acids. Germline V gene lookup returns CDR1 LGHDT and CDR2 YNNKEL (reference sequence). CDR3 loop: CASSHGSGENTIYF. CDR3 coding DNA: TGTGCCAGCAGCCATGGATCGGGTGAAAACACCATATATTTT.

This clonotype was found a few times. The CDR3 DNA is TGTGCCAGCAGCAAAAACTCCGGTGAGCAGTTCTTC. Protein product: CASSKNSGEQFF. The rearrangement joins TRBV7-2 to TRBJ2-1; D is undetermined. V shed 5 bases and J shed 9 bases, with 11 bases lying between them. The CDR3 is 12 amino acids. Looked up from germline, CDR1 is SGHTA and CDR2 is FQGNSA.

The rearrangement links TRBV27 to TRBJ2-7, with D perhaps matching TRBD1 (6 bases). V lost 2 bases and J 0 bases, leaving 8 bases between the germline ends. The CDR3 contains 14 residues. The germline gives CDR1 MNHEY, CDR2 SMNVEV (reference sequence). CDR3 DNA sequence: TGTGCCAGCAGTTTAAGGGGGAACTCCTACGAGCAGTACTTC. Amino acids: CASSLRGNSYEQYF.

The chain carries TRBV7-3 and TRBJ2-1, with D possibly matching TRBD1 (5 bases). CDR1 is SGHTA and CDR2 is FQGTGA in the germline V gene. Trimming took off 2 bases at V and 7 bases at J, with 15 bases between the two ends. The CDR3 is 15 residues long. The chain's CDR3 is CASSLLGVLGNEQFF. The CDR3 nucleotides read TGTGCCAGCAGCTTACTAGGGGTCTTGGGAAATGAGCAGTTCTTC.

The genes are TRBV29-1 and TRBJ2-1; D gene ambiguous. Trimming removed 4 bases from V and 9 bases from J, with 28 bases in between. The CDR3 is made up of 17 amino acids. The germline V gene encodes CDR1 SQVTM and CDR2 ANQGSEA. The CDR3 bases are TGCAGCGTTGGAAAGCTTCAGCAGGTCCTAAGTTGGCCTGAGCAGTTCTTC. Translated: CSVGKLQQVLSWPEQFF.

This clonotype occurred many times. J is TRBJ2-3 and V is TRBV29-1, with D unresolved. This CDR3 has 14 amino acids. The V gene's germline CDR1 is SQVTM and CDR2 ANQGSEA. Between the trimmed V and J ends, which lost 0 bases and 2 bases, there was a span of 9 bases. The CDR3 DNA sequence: TGCAGCGTTGAAGATAACAGAAACACAGATACGCAGTATTTT. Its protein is CSVEDNRNTDTQYF.

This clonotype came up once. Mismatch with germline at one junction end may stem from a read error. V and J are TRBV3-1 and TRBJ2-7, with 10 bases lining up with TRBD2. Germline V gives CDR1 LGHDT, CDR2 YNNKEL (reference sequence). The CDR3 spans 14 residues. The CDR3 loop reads CASSQTASGSSVNF. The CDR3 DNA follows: TGTGCCAGCAGCCAAACCGCTAGCGGGAGCAGCGTTAACTTC.

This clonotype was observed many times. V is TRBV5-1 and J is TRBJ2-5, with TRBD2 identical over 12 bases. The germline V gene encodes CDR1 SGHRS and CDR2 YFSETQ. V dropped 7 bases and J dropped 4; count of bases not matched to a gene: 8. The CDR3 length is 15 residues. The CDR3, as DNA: TGCGCCAGCCACGGGACTAGCGGGTTCTTAGAGACCCAGTACTTC. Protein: CASHGTSGFLETQYF.

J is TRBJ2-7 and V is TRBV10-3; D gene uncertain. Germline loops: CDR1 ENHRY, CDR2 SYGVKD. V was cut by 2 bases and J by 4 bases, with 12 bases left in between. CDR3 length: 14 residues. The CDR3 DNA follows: TGTGCCATCAGTGAGCCGGCGGTCGGGTACGAGCAGTACTTC. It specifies CAISEPAVGYEQYF.

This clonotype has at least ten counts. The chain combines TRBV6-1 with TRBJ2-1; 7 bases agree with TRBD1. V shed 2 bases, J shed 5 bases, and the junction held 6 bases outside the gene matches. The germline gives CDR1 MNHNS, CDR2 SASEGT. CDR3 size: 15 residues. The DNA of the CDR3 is TGTGCCAGCAGTGAACCGGGACAGTCTAACAATGAGCAGTTCTTC. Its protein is CASSEPGQSNNEQFF.

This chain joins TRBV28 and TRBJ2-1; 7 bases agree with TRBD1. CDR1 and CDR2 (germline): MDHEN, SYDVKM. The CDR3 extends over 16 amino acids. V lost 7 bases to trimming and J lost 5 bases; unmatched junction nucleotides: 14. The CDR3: CASITSRWTGNNEQFF. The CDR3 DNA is TGTGCCAGCATTACGTCAAGGTGGACAGGCAACAATGAGCAGTTCTTC.

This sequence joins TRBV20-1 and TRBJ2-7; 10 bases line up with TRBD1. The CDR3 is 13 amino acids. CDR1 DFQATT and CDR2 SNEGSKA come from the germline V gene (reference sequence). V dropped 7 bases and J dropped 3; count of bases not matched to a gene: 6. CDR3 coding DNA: TGCAGTGTCACCGGGACAGGGGACTACGAGCAGTACTTC. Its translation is CSVTGTGDYEQYF.

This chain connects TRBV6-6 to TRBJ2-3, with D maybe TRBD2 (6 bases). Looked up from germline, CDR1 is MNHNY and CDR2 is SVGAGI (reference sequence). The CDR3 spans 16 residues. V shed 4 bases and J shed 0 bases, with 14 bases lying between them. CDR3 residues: CASSSLGGPSTDTQYF. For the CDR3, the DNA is TGTGCCAGCAGTTCCCTAGGAGGGCCTAGCACAGATACGCAGTATTTT.

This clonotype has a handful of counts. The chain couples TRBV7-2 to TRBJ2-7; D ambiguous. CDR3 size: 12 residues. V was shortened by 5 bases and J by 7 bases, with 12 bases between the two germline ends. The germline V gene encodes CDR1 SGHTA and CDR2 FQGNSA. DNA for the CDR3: TGTGCCAGCAGCCTCGCCCCTTTGGAGCAGTACTTC. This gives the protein CASSLAPLEQYF.

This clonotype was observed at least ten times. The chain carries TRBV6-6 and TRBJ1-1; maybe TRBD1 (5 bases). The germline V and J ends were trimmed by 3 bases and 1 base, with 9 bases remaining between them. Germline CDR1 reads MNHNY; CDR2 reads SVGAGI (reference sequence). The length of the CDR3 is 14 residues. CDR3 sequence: CASSYGASNTEAFF. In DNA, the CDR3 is TGTGCCAGCAGTTATGGGGCGTCGAACACTGAAGCTTTCTTT.